The present T cell receptor (beta chain) was sequenced within a study of blood T cell repertoires in COVID-19. Trimming cost V 11 bases and J 10 bases; bases outside gene matches: 13. This CDR3 has 14 amino acids. Germline V gene sequence: CDR1 ENHRY, CDR2 SYGVKD. Method: immunoSEQ multiplex PCR; TCRdb's copy keeps in-frame clones and lacks some. This table has just under 65,000 clones, 78% appearing once. While infection was still active, Seattle patients were enrolled and then followed longitudinally. This clonotype was obtained from a man aged 55 to 70 with COVID-19, enrolled during active disease. The sequenced sample was peripheral blood. The gene calls are TRBV10-3 and TRBJ1-6; 8 bases line up with TRBD1. The DNA for the CDR3 is TGTGCCTCCGGCGGGACAGGCGGTCCATCACCCCTCCACTTT. Amino acid sequence: CASGGTGGPSPLHF.